A single sample gave rise to the 29 T cell receptor beta chains below, sequenced in a study of cytomegalovirus exposure and HLA in healthy donors (dated by TCRdb to about 2017). Libraries were built with the immunoSEQ multiplex PCR assay. A mixture of 60 forward primers for TCR Vbeta segments and 13 reverse primers for TCR Jbeta segments was used in the multiplex PCR. TCRdb took over this immuneACCESS table, retaining in-frame rearrangements with V and J assigned. Such tables are incomplete; in checked studies, under half of the missing clones stem from an unresolved V gene, and the remainder is unexplained. The sample profile shows 70,000 to 80,000 clones; almost 85% of them were found once. The top ten clonotypes cover roughly 2% of the sample. The material sequenced was PBMCs. The receptors were gathered from a man younger than 30 in good health and CMV-seronegative.

The rearrangement joins TRBV28 to TRBJ1-1; D is undetermined. The V end was cut by 6 bases, the J end by 4 bases, with 9 bases between. The germline CDR1 and CDR2 sequences are MDHEN and SYDVKM. The CDR3 loop spans 12 amino acids. CDR3 DNA sequence: TGTGCCAGCAGCGAGGGCCGCACTGAAGCTTTCTTT. Residues: CASSEGRTEAFF.

This chain joins TRBV5-1 and TRBJ1-5; D remains ambiguous. The CDR3 runs 15 residues. CDR1 and CDR2 from the germline V gene are SGHRS and YFSETQ. Trimming pared 1 base from V and 1 base from J, leaving 9 bases between. The CDR3 DNA reads as TGCGCCAGCAGCTTGTCGGGTGCGAGCAATCAGCCCCAGCATTTT. It is translated as CASSLSGASNQPQHF.

The table lists this clone with a few counts. The CDR3 DNA reads TGCGCCAGCAGCCCCGTGCGGGTCTTGGACACTGAAGCTTTCTTT. Translating gives CASSPVRVLDTEAFF. The chain links TRBV5-1 to TRBJ1-1, with D unresolved. CDR1 is SGHRS, CDR2 YFSETQ, per germline. The CDR3 extends over 15 amino acids. Trimming removed 4 bases at V and 3 bases at J, with 16 bases between.

The rearrangement uses TRBV27 and TRBJ1-1; 7 bases fit TRBD1. Trimming cost V 5 bases and J 1 base; bases outside gene matches: 7. The CDR3 runs to 15 residues. Germline V gives CDR1 MNHEY, CDR2 SMNVEV (reference sequence). Here the CDR3 reads CASSPYRGGNTEAFF. CDR3 bases: TGTGCCAGCAGTCCCTACAGGGGAGGGAACACTGAAGCTTTCTTT.

In DNA, the CDR3 is TGCGCCAGCAGCCCCGTAGCGGGAGGGCCTATCAATGAGCAGTTCTTC. This encodes CASSPVAGGPINEQFF. The genes are TRBV4-1 and TRBJ2-1, with TRBD2 matching 11 bases. J gave up 6 bases and V 4 bases, and 8 bases lay outside the gene matches. CDR1 and CDR2 (germline): MGHRA, YSYEKL. The CDR3 extends over 16 amino acids.

There are many counts of this clone. This chain joins TRBV6-4 and TRBJ1-6; 11 nucleotides agree with TRBD1. The CDR3 extends over 13 amino acids. Losses at the gene ends were 8 bases for V and 7 bases for J; bases not matched to a gene: 1. Germline CDR1 is MRHNA and CDR2 is SNTAGT. For the CDR3, the DNA is TGTGCCAGCGGGGACAGGGGGAATTCACCCCTCCACTTT. This encodes CASGDRGNSPLHF.

This clone has just one count. In DNA, the CDR3 is TGTGCCACTATGAAGCGGGACAGGACGGTGAGCAATCAGCCCCAGCATTTT. Its translation is CATMKRDRTVSNQPQHF. This chain uses TRBV19 with TRBJ1-5; 8 bases are shared with TRBD1. The V gene's germline CDR1 is LNHDA and CDR2 SQIVND (reference sequence). V gave up 10 bases and J gave up 1 base; unmatched junction bases: 15. This CDR3 has 17 residues.

The sample holds one count of this clone. The rearrangement joins TRBV28 to TRBJ1-2; D may be TRBD1 (6 bases). The V end lost 7 bases, the J end lost 1 base, and 13 bases lay between the germline ends. Germline V lookup: CDR1 MDHEN, CDR2 SYDVKM. This CDR3 contains 14 residues. CDR3 amino acids: CASKNDRINYGYTF. The CDR3, as DNA: TGTGCCAGCAAAAACGACAGGATTAACTATGGCTACACCTTC.

The J gene is TRBJ2-5, the V gene TRBV30, with TRBD1 identical over 7 bases. CDR3 length: 15 residues. Trimming took 1 base from V and 1 from J; bases not matched to a gene: 6. CDR1 GTSNPN and CDR2 SVGIG come from the germline V gene (reference sequence). The CDR3 reads CAWSAHQGVQETQYF. The CDR3, as DNA: TGTGCCTGGAGTGCCCATCAGGGGGTCCAAGAGACCCAGTACTTC. Combining the CDR3 with reference TRBV30 and TRBJ2-5 gives the whole variable domain SQTIHQWPATLVQPVGSPLSLECTVEGTSNPNLYWYRQAAGRGLQLLFYSVGIGQISSEVPQNLSASRPQDRQFILSSKKLLLSDSGFYLCAWSAHQGVQETQYFGPGTRLLVL.

This chain links TRBV18 with TRBJ2-1; 10 bases are a match to TRBD2. Germline values: CDR1 KGHSH, CDR2 LQKENI. Losses at the gene ends were 1 base for V and 6 bases for J; bases not matched to a gene: 6. The CDR3 totals 16 residues. The CDR3, as DNA: TGTGCCAGCTCACCACTTCTAGCGGGAGTCATCAATGAGCAGTTCTTC. Amino acid sequence: CASSPLLAGVINEQFF. The whole variable domain, filled in from reference TRBV18 and TRBJ2-1, reads NAGVMQNPRHLVRRRGQEARLRCSPMKGHSHVYWYRQLPEEGLKFMVYLQKENIIDESGMPKERFSAEFPKEGPSILRIQQVVRGDSAAYFCASSPLLAGVINEQFFGPGTRLTVL.

This clone was picked up a small number of times. The chain joins TRBV5-4 to TRBJ1-1; D remains unclear. The V gene's germline CDR1 is SGHNT and CDR2 YYREEE (reference sequence). CDR3 size: 15 residues. Deletions cut 5 bases from V and 1 base from J, with 15 bases between. This CDR3 reads CASSPGTFRNTEAFF. The CDR3 bases are TGTGCCAGCAGTCCCGGTACGTTTCGGAACACTGAAGCTTTCTTT.

This clone was found once. The chain recombines TRBV2 with TRBJ1-5, with a weak D call TRBD1 (5 bases). CDR1 SNHLY and CDR2 FYNNEI come from the germline V gene. V was cut by 5 bases and J by 3 bases, with 14 bases left in between. The CDR3 spans 15 residues. The CDR3 sequence: CASSTNSGHNQPQHF. CDR3 nucleotides: TGTGCCAGCAGTACAAACTCAGGGCACAATCAGCCCCAGCATTTT.

This chain links TRBV5-1 with TRBJ2-7, with 12 bases lining up with TRBD1. The CDR3 runs to 15 residues. Germline values: CDR1 SGHRS, CDR2 YFSETQ. Trimming removed 4 bases from V and 3 bases from J; junction bases left unmatched: 5. The CDR3 here is CASSTGTGGGYEQYF. CDR3 sequence (DNA): TGCGCCAGCAGCACCGGGACAGGGGGCGGCTACGAGCAGTACTTC.

V gene TRBV29-1 combines with J gene TRBJ2-1, with 7 nucleotides matching TRBD1. The germline V gene encodes CDR1 SQVTM and CDR2 ANQGSEA. The CDR3 contains 16 residues. V was clipped by 0 bases and J by 2 bases; unmatched bases: 7. CDR3 region: CSVEEGTGATYNEQFF. The CDR3 DNA is TGCAGCGTTGAAGAAGGAACAGGGGCCACCTACAATGAGCAGTTCTTC.

The V gene is TRBV5-1, the J gene TRBJ2-5, with D perhaps TRBD2 (6 bases). Trimming stripped 1 base from V and 1 base from J, with 14 bases between. The germline gives CDR1 SGHRS, CDR2 YFSETQ. There are 16 residues in the CDR3. The CDR3 sequence: CASSLSLRGGQETQYF. The CDR3 DNA reads TGCGCCAGCAGCTTGAGTCTGCGGGGAGGCCAAGAGACCCAGTACTTC.

The J gene is TRBJ1-2, the V gene TRBV6-5; D is unclear. V lost 6 bases to trimming and J lost 1 base, with 12 bases between them. There are 14 residues in the CDR3. Germline V gene sequence: CDR1 MNHEY, CDR2 SVGAGI. The CDR3 coding sequence is TGTGCCAGCAGGCGGGGTCAATTTAACTATGGCTACACCTTC. As protein: CASRRGQFNYGYTF.

This chain connects TRBV7-3 to TRBJ2-5; possible D gene TRBD2, 6 bases. The V gene's germline CDR1 is SGHTA and CDR2 FQGTGA. The CDR3 length is 13 residues. The V and J ends lost 5 bases and 1 base respectively, with 8 bases between them. The CDR3 region is CASSRGSQETQYF. The CDR3 region has the DNA TGTGCCAGCAGCCGGGGGAGCCAAGAGACCCAGTACTTC. Supplemented by reference TRBV7-3 and TRBJ2-5, the full variable domain reads GAGVSQTPSNKVTEKGKYVELRCDPISGHTALYWYRQSLGQGPEFLIYFQGTGAADDSGLPNDRFFAVRPEGSVSTLKIQRTERGDSAVYLCASSRGSQETQYFGPGTRLLVL.

Comments on this clone: A junction boundary mismatches the germline segment, possibly from a read error. The rearrangement links TRBV19 to TRBJ1-5; 7 nucleotides match TRBD1. The CDR3 loop spans 13 amino acids. The V gene's germline CDR1 is LNHDA and CDR2 SQIVND (reference sequence). The CDR3 sequence: CATRQGGNQPQNF. Here the CDR3 DNA reads TGTGCCACACGACAGGGTGGCAATCAGCCCCAGAATTTT.

The CDR3 nucleotides are TGTGCCAGCAGTCGGAGGAGGGGAAGTTACGAGCAGTACTTC. Translated, it gives CASSRRRGSYEQYF. This chain connects TRBV5-6 to TRBJ2-7; D might be TRBD2 (6 bases). From germline, CDR1 is SGHDT and CDR2 YYEEEE. The V gene lost 5 bases and the J gene lost 4 bases, with 16 bases spanning the gap. CDR3 length: 14 residues.

The J gene is TRBJ1-6, the V gene TRBV6-5; D not certain. Germline-derived CDR1 and CDR2 are MNHEY and SVGAGI. The CDR3 loop spans 12 amino acids. Trimming left V 2 bases short and J 10 bases short, with 6 bases between. The CDR3 here is CASSYRESPLHF. The CDR3 DNA follows: TGTGCCAGCAGTTACCGGGAGTCACCCCTCCACTTT.

The chain combines TRBV4-3 with TRBJ2-7, with D uncertain. There are 14 residues in the CDR3. The ends were cut back, 0 bases at V and 0 bases at J, with 6 bases in the middle. From germline, CDR1 is LGHNA and CDR2 YSLEER. The CDR3 DNA reads TGCGCCAGCAGCCAAGATCCGGGCTCCTACGAGCAGTACTTC. The encoded protein is CASSQDPGSYEQYF.

This clone is deemed medium-sized. The chain has TRBV4-2 and TRBJ2-3, with 12 positions matching TRBD2. The CDR3 extends over 17 amino acids. The V and J ends lost 1 base and 4 bases, in that order; junction bases with no gene match: 6. The germline gives CDR1 LGHNA, CDR2 YNFKEQ. CDR3 DNA: TGTGCCAGCAGCCAAGTCCTAGCGGGAGGGCCCGCAGATACGCAGTATTTT. Translation: CASSQVLAGGPADTQYF.

The J gene is TRBJ1-4, the V gene TRBV29-1; D perhaps matches TRBD1 (5 bases). Trimming pared 6 bases from V and 7 bases from J, leaving 18 bases between. The CDR3 spans 14 residues. Germline CDR1 SQVTM, CDR2 ANQGSEA. Written as DNA, the CDR3 is TGCAGCGTCGGGGATAGGATCGGGGGTGAAAAACTGTTTTTT. It codes for CSVGDRIGGEKLFF. The full variable domain, completed using reference TRBV29-1 and TRBJ1-4, is SAVISQKPSRDICQRGTSLTIQCQVDSQVTMMFWYRQQPGQSLTLIATANQGSEATYESGFVIDKFPISRPNLTFSTLTVSNMSPEDSSIYLCSVGDRIGGEKLFFGSGTQLSVL.

This clone was seen a single time. CDR3 sequence (DNA): TGTGCCAGCAGCCCTATCAGGGGGCACTCCTATAATTCACCCCTCCACTTT. Protein: CASSPIRGHSYNSPLHF. The chain links TRBV13 to TRBJ1-6; 8 bases fit TRBD1. Trimming removed 5 bases from V and 0 bases from J; junction bases left unmatched: 6. CDR1 and CDR2 from the germline V gene are PRHDT and FYEKMQ (reference sequence). The CDR3 consists of 17 residues.

This clone was counted only a few times. The chain carries TRBV10-2 and TRBJ2-3; D unclear. CDR1 and CDR2 from the germline V gene are WSHSY and SAAADI. The CDR3 extends over 13 amino acids. Trimming took 11 bases from V and 6 from J, leaving 18 bases between them. DNA for the CDR3: TGCGCCGGATCCTCGCGGTCCTTCGATACGCAGTATTTT. This codes for CAGSSRSFDTQYF.

V gene TRBV7-2 combines with J gene TRBJ1-3; TRBD1 matches 8 bases. Germline CDR1 and CDR2: SGHTA and FQGNSA. With 4 bases clipped from V and 4 bases from J, the junction kept 6 bases outside the gene matches. This CDR3 is built from 15 residues. Written as DNA, the CDR3 is TGTGCCAGCAGCTCCAGGACAGGGCAGGGAAACACCATATATTTT. This sequence encodes CASSSRTGQGNTIYF.

The chain couples TRBV25-1 to TRBJ1-1, with D hard to call. The V gene's germline CDR1 is MGHDK and CDR2 SYGVNS. V dropped 4 bases and J dropped 6 bases, with 12 bases sitting between them. This CDR3 is built from 13 residues. In nucleotides, the CDR3 is TGTGCCAGCAGTGTGCAGGAATCCCCTGAAGCTTTCTTT. Its protein product is CASSVQESPEAFF.

V and J are TRBV29-1 and TRBJ2-7; 7 bases map to TRBD1. The CDR3 is made up of 16 amino acids. Germline V gene data show CDR1 as SQVTM and CDR2 as ANQGSEA. With V trimmed by 6 bases and J by 1 base, 15 bases remained unmatched. This chain's CDR3 is CSVVGRRQGSSYEQYF. CDR3 bases: TGCAGCGTCGTGGGGAGACGACAGGGAAGTTCCTACGAGCAGTACTTC.

In this sample, this clone turned up a few times. The V call is TRBV30, the J call TRBJ1-1, with 9 bases fitting TRBD1. CDR3 size: 12 residues. The junction had 5 bases not matched to a gene; V was cut back by 3 bases and J by 9 bases. The germline V gene has CDR1 GTSNPN and CDR2 SVGIG (reference sequence). CDR3 sequence: CAWRVGQGKAFF. The CDR3 coding sequence is TGTGCCTGGAGGGTGGGACAGGGAAAAGCTTTCTTT. The full variable domain, rest sourced from reference TRBV30 and TRBJ1-1, is SQTIHQWPATLVQPVGSPLSLECTVEGTSNPNLYWYRQAAGRGLQLLFYSVGIGQISSEVPQNLSASRPQDRQFILSSKKLLLSDSGFYLCAWRVGQGKAFFGQGTRLTVV.